Listed below are T cell receptor beta chains from one sample, sequenced in a study of OX40 agonist ivuxolimab in advanced cancers. Libraries were prepared by immunoSEQ multiplex PCR; TCRdb keeps only in-frame clonotypes and omits some of them. The table lists around 40,000 clones, roughly 91% of them singletons. The source was CD4+ or CD8+ T cells sorted from blood, collected in a trial of the OX40 agonist ivuxolimab. The receptors derive from an adult with an advanced solid tumor such as melanoma, head and neck, liver or kidney cancer. Each CDR3 is given with its conserved first and last residue. A D gene is named only where the DNA matches it firmly. A row's size may be missing; if present it is once, few, many or a size class.

V gene	clone size	D gene	J gene	CDR3 protein	CDR3 DNA
TRBV29-1	-	TRBD1	TRBJ1-1	CSVEETGDTEAFF	TGCAGCGTTGAAGAGACAGGGGACACTGAAGCTTTCTTT
TRBV6-6	medium-sized	TRBD1	TRBJ2-3	CASGVGQGASTDTQYF	TGTGCCAGCGGGGTAGGACAGGGGGCGAGCACAGATACGCAGTATTTT
TRBV5-6	-	-	TRBJ2-5	CASSLLRAQETQYF	TGTGCCAGCAGCTTGCTTCGAGCGCAAGAGACCCAGTACTTC
TRBV7-9	-	-	TRBJ2-1	CASSPLTVSTYNEQFF	TGTGCCAGCAGCCCCTTGACCGTGTCAACCTACAATGAGCAGTTCTTC
TRBV5-1	-	TRBD2	TRBJ2-1	CASSWTSESSYNEQFF	TGCGCCAGCAGCTGGACTAGCGAAAGCTCCTACAATGAGCAGTTCTTC
TRBV6-5	-	-	TRBJ2-7	CASSRTAPSYEQYF	TGTGCCAGCAGCCGGACGGCGCCCTCCTACGAGCAGTACTTC
TRBV2	-	-	TRBJ1-1	CASSEWGRTEAFF	TGTGCCAGCAGTGAATGGGGGCGTACTGAAGCTTTCTTT
TRBV15	-	-	TRBJ2-7	CATQGAVRHEQYF	TGTGCCACCCAAGGCGCAGTACGCCACGAGCAGTACTTC
TRBV5-1	-	-	TRBJ1-1	CASSYFTENTEAFF	TGCGCCAGCAGCTACTTTACAGAGAACACTGAAGCTTTCTTT
TRBV15	-	TRBD1	TRBJ2-2	CATSRDYGTANTGELFF	TGTGCCACCAGCAGAGATTATGGGACAGCCAACACCGGGGAGCTGTTTTTT
TRBV6-5	-	-	TRBJ2-7	CASSEVPQDEQYF	TGTGCCAGCAGTGAAGTCCCACAGGACGAGCAGTACTTC
TRBV6-1	-	-	TRBJ2-2	CASNSPWSTGELFF	TGTGCCAGCAATTCCCCATGGAGCACCGGGGAGCTGTTTTTT
TRBV5-1	-	-	TRBJ2-3	CASSFRQGTDTQYF	TGCGCCAGCAGCTTTCGACAGGGCACAGATACGCAGTATTTT